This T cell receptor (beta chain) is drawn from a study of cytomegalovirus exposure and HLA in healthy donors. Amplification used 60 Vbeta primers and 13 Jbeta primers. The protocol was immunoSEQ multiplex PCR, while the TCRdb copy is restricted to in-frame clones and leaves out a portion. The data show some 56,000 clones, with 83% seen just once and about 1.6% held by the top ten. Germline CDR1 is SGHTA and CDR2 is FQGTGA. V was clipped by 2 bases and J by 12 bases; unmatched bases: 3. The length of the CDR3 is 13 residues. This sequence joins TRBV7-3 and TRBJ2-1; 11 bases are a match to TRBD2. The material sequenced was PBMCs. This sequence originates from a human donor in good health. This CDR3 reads CASSLGLAGGQFF. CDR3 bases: TGTGCCAGCAGCTTAGGGCTAGCGGGAGGGCAGTTCTTC.